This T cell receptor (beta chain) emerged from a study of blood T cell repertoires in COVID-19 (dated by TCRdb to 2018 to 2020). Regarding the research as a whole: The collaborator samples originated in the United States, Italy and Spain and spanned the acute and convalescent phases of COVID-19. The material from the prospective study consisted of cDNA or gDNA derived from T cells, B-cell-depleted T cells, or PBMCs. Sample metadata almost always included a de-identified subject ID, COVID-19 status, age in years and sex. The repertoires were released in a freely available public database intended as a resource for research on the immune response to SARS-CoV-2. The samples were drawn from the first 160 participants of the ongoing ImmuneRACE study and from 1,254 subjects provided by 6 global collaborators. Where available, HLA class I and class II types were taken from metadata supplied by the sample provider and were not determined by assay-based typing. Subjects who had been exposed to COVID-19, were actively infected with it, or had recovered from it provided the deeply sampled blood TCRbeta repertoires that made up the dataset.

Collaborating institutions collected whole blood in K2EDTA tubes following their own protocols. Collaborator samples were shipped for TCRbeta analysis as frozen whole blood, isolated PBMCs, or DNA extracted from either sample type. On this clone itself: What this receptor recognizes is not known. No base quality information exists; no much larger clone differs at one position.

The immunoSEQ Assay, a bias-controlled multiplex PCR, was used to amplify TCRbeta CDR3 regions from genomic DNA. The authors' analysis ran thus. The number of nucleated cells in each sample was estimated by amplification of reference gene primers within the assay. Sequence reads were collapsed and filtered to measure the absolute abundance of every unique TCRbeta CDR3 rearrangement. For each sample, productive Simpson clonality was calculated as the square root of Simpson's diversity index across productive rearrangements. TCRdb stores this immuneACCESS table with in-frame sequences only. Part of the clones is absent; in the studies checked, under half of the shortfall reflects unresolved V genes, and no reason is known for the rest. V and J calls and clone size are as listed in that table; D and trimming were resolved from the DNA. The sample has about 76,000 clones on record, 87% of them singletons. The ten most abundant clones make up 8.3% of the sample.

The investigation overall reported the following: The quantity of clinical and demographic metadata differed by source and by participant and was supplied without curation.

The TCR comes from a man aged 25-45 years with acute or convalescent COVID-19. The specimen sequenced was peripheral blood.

The nucleotide sequence reads TGCAGCGTTGAAGGCAGGAACCCCATGAACACTGAAGCTTTCTTT. This is translated as CSVEGRNPMNTEAFF. Recombination linked TRBV29-1 to TRBJ1-1; no D gene call is confident. From the germline V gene, CDR1 is SQVTM and CDR2 is ANQGSEA. The V and J ends are trimmed by 1 base and 0 bases, leaving 12 bases between them. The CDR3 numbers 15 residues from cysteine through phenylalanine. The retained sequence is limited to the CDR3, 45 bases, with the frame set at the first base.